The rows below give T cell receptor beta chains drawn from one sample of a study of T cell changes during pregnancy in multiple sclerosis. The method was immunoSEQ multiplex PCR; TCRdb's version includes in-frame clones alone and lacks a portion of them. The profile shows some 99,000 clones, around 92% of them singletons. The sequenced sample was peripheral blood, obtained after pregnancy. These receptors came from a female donor in good health, enrolled as a control in a pregnancy study. Both conserved end residues are part of each CDR3. The D gene is left open where the match is weak. Clone size is shown for a subset of rows, as once, few, many or a class of expanded clone.

abundance	v_gene	d_gene	j_gene	CDR3aa	CDR3nt
.	TRBV11-2	TRBD1	TRBJ1-2	CASSSATGGTYGYTF	TGTGCCAGCAGCTCGGCGACAGGGGGGACCTATGGCTACACCTTC
.	TRBV10-1	TRBD1	TRBJ2-7	CASSRDSSSYEQYF	TGCGCCAGCAGTAGGGACAGTAGCTCCTACGAGCAGTACTTC
.	TRBV18	.	TRBJ2-5	CASSPDYQETQYF	TGTGCCAGCTCACCTGACTACCAAGAGACCCAGTACTTC
.	TRBV6-1	TRBD1	TRBJ1-2	CASSDPTGANYGYTF	TGTGCCAGCAGTGATCCGACAGGGGCTAACTATGGCTACACCTTC
.	TRBV28	TRBD1	TRBJ1-1	CASSSATGTAAEAFF	TGTGCCAGCAGTTCTGCAACCGGGACAGCGGCCGAAGCTTTCTTT
.	TRBV9	.	TRBJ1-1	CASSVSPLGGTEAFF	TGTGCCAGCAGCGTAAGTCCCCTAGGGGGTACTGAAGCTTTCTTT
few	TRBV7-2	.	TRBJ2-7	CASSLDRQYEQYF	TGTGCCAGCAGCTTAGACAGGCAATACGAGCAGTACTTC
once	TRBV2	.	TRBJ1-2	CASSEQGYPYGYTF	TGTGCCAGCAGTGAACAGGGGTATCCCTATGGCTACACCTTC
.	TRBV7-9	TRBD1	TRBJ2-7	CASSLTGTGKGFEQYF	TGTGCCAGCAGCTTGACCGGGACAGGGAAAGGGTTTGAGCAGTACTTC
.	TRBV4-1	TRBD1	TRBJ1-5	CASSQEGGTGGLQPQHF	TGCGCCAGCAGCCAAGAAGGGGGGACAGGGGGTCTTCAGCCCCAGCATTTT
.	TRBV5-8	.	TRBJ2-4	CASSLGHLAKNIQYF	TGTGCCAGCAGCTTGGGGCATCTAGCCAAAAACATTCAGTACTTC
.	TRBV7-2	.	TRBJ1-4	CASRFDSEKLFF	TGTGCCAGCAGGTTTGACAGCGAAAAACTGTTTTTT
.	TRBV6-1	TRBD1	TRBJ1-2	CASSERTGFYTGYGYTF	TGTGCCAGCAGTGAAAGGACAGGGTTTTATACTGGCTATGGCTACACCTTC
.	TRBV18	.	TRBJ1-5	CASSPGPGGLGNQPQHF	TGTGCCAGCTCACCCGGTCCGGGAGGGTTGGGCAATCAGCCCCAGCATTTT
.	TRBV11-2	TRBD1	TRBJ2-5	CASSSGDRGQETQYF	TGTGCCAGCAGCTCCGGGGACAGGGGCCAAGAGACCCAGTACTTC
few	TRBV18	.	TRBJ1-1	CASSPPGTPSLAFF	TGTGCCAGCTCACCCCCCGGGACTCCCTCACTAGCTTTCTTT
once	TRBV5-4	.	TRBJ2-3	CASSADSGKSTDTQYF	TGTGCCAGCAGCGCCGATAGCGGAAAAAGCACAGATACGCAGTATTTT
once	TRBV11-2	TRBD2	TRBJ2-5	CASSFGSGETQYF	TGTGCCAGCAGCTTCGGTAGCGGGGAGACCCAGTACTTC
.	TRBV7-9	.	TRBJ1-1	CAGQAGNTEAFF	TGTGCCGGTCAGGCAGGAAACACTGAAGCTTTCTTT
.	TRBV29-1	TRBD1	TRBJ1-2	CSVEGTGTGNYGYTF	TGCAGCGTTGAAGGGACAGGGACCGGTAACTATGGCTACACCTTC
.	TRBV11-2	TRBD1	TRBJ1-5	CASSTGGSDQPQHF	TGTGCCAGCAGCACAGGGGGCAGTGATCAGCCCCAGCATTTT
.	TRBV6-5	.	TRBJ1-2	CASTIRGFGYGYTF	TGTGCCAGCACTATTAGAGGGTTTGGCTATGGCTACACCTTC